This TCR beta chain was sequenced during a study of blood T cell repertoires in COVID-19. Sequencing was performed with immunoSEQ multiplex PCR; in TCRdb, only in-frame clones are kept and a portion is missing. This table has 490,000 or so clones, 70% to 90% appearing once. On this clone: One end of the junction does not line up with germline, which may come from a read error.

Germline values: CDR1 GTSNPN, CDR2 SVGIG (reference sequence). The CDR3 spans 12 residues. Participants came from roughly 25 US areas, aged about 18 to 89 years. Assignments of participants to cohorts depended upon their own reported clinical history. This chain joins TRBV30 and TRBJ1-3, with D tentatively TRBD1 (6 bases). What was sequenced was PBMCs or T cells enriched from blood (not recorded which). The sequence derives from a woman aged 40-49 years who had recovered from COVID-19. The CDR3 region has the DNA TGTGCCTGGAGTGTCTTTCCCGGGACAAATTACTTT. Its translation is CAWSVFPGTNYF.